This TCR beta chain was sequenced in a study of regulatory T cells in long-lasting Graves disease. Germline V lookup: CDR1 KGHSH, CDR2 LQKENI. This CDR3 spans 15 amino acids. Trimming removed 0 bases from V and 7 bases from J; junction bases left unmatched: 5. With iRepertoire HTBI primers and Arm-PCR of CDR3 regions, TCR beta libraries were built. In TCRdb, the multiplex PCR reads were re-called with MiXCR into one record per CDR3 protein. The sample holds around 450,000 distinct CDR3 sequences, roughly 15% seen once. Described time point: newly diagnosed GD, antithyroid drugs for less than 3 months. The TCR library was made from RNA that had been extracted from PBMCs in TRIzol. This sample also appeared in a second study, on T cells in Graves' hyperthyroidism and ophthalmopathy.

This receptor was identified in a woman aged 40 to 50 with Graves disease. The V and J genes are TRBV18 and TRBJ2-1, with 8 bases aligning to TRBD2. This specimen consisted of peripheral blood mononuclear cells (PBMCs), obtained at new diagnosis, from a patient treated with antithyroid drugs. The CDR3 coding sequence is TGTGCCAGCTCACCACCAGCGGGAGTCGGGAATGAGCAGTTCTTC. This sequence encodes CASSPPAGVGNEQFF.